This T cell receptor beta chain was identified in a study of cytomegalovirus exposure and HLA in healthy donors. Overall study results and limits: One cluster of highly shared sequence variants probably arose as a sequencing artifact.

It was with 60 Vbeta and 13 Jbeta primers that the PCR ran. Libraries were prepared by immunoSEQ multiplex PCR; TCRdb keeps only in-frame clonotypes and omits some of them. The sample holds approximately 99,000 clones; about 80% are singletons and the top ten take about 3.1%. With respect to this clone: Its antigen is still unknown.

The CDR3 covers 15 residues. Per the germline V gene, CDR1 is SGHVS and CDR2 is FNYEAQ. Trimming took off 5 bases at V and 1 base at J, with 11 bases between the two ends. Sequenced sample: PBMCs. This sequence was found in a male donor in good health and CMV-seropositive. The chain recombines TRBV7-6 with TRBJ2-2; D uncertain. Written as DNA, the CDR3 is TGTGCCAGCAGCCCTACAGCTGGGAACACCGGGGAGCTGTTTTTT. Translated: CASSPTAGNTGELFF.